The clone carrying this TCR beta chain was seen only a few times. Its antigen is currently unknown. Germline V gene sequence: CDR1 MGHRA, CDR2 YSYEKL. This CDR3 is built from 16 residues. J was trimmed by 1 base and V by 1 base; bases with no gene match: 6. This record belongs to a study of identical twins. Overall study results and limits: A lower insertion count was a feature of abundant cord blood beta clonotypes, with no such feature in memory repertoires. It was cross-sectional statistical analysis, not following the same donors, that the conclusions relied on. There was an excess of low generation probability in the out-of-frame alpha sequences that twins shared.

Template switching, a step in the protocol, added a universal primer site, and cDNA carried unique molecular identifiers. TCRdb ran MiXCR on the 5' RACE reads and lists one entry per CDR3 protein. The data contain 450,000 to 650,000 distinct CDR3 sequences, roughly 15% of them seen just once; the ten biggest clones take up roughly 0.44%. These data also featured in a second study, about yellow fever vaccine responses in identical twins.

The source of this sequence is a woman younger than 35 in good health. This chain uses TRBV4-1 with TRBJ2-5, with TRBD1 matching over 7 bases. Input material: CD4+ T cells sorted from blood. In DNA form, the CDR3 reads TGCGCCAGCAGCCAAGGGGGGACAGACGCCCAAGAGACCCAGTACTTC. Translated: CASSQGGTDAQETQYF.